The 15 T cell receptor beta chains listed next were all sequenced from one sample in a study of blood T cell repertoires in COVID-19. The repertoire was sequenced with immunoSEQ multiplex PCR; TCRdb's copy has only in-frame clones and lacks some. The sample lists around 63,000 clones; 81% were seen once. Material: peripheral blood. The receptor set was obtained from a woman of 80 years or more with active or convalescent COVID-19.

V usage is TRBV9 and J usage is TRBJ2-7; D not certain. V lost 0 bases and J 3 bases, leaving 7 bases between the germline ends. This CDR3 is built from 13 residues. Germline CDR1 is SGDLS and CDR2 is YYNGEE. The CDR3 reads CASSVGEIYEQYF. CDR3 DNA sequence: TGTGCCAGCAGCGTAGGCGAGATCTACGAGCAGTACTTC.

The chain couples TRBV24-1 to TRBJ1-2; the D gene is possibly TRBD1 (6 bases). The CDR3 totals 14 residues. Trimming removed 5 bases from V and 1 base from J, with 10 bases in between. Per germline, CDR1 KGHDR and CDR2 SFDVKD. The CDR3 nucleotides are TGTGCCACCAGTGTGTCAGGGGTTAACTATGGCTACACCTTC. Its translation: CATSVSGVNYGYTF.

The chain recombines TRBV18 with TRBJ2-2, with TRBD2 identical over 8 bases. With 4 bases clipped from V and 0 bases from J, the junction kept 10 bases outside the gene matches. This CDR3 has 18 residues. In germline, CDR1 is KGHSH, CDR2 LQKENI. CDR3 nucleotide sequence: TGTGCCAGCTCACAGACCCCCGGCGGGGGGACGAACACCGGGGAGCTGTTTTTT. It codes for CASSQTPGGGTNTGELFF.

V and J are TRBV28 and TRBJ2-7; 7 bases map to TRBD1. The CDR3 sequence is 12 residues long. The ends lost 6 bases at V and 4 bases at J; junction bases unmatched: 3. CDR1 and CDR2 (germline): MDHEN, SYDVKM. The CDR3 DNA reads TGTGCCAGCAGGCAGGGGGAATACGAGCAGTACTTC. It yields the protein CASRQGEYEQYF.

The sample holds a few counts of this clone. CDR3 sequence: CASRPTGNQPQHF. CDR3 sequence (DNA): TGTGCCAGCAGACCTACAGGAAATCAGCCCCAGCATTTT. The rearrangement uses TRBV27 and TRBJ1-5; tentative D call: TRBD1 (5 bases). Per germline, CDR1 MNHEY and CDR2 SMNVEV (reference sequence). V shed 6 bases and J shed 4 bases, with 10 bases lying between them. This CDR3 comprises 13 residues.

The V gene is TRBV19, the J gene TRBJ2-1; D possibly corresponds to TRBD2 (7 bases). CDR3 length equals 17 residues. CDR1 and CDR2 (germline): LNHDA, SQIVND (reference sequence). The V and J ends lost 4 bases and 4 bases respectively, with 20 bases between them. The chain's CDR3 is CASSTTFSGGPYNEQFF. CDR3 in DNA: TGTGCCAGTAGTACTACCTTTTCGGGGGGCCCTTACAATGAGCAGTTCTTC. Together with reference TRBV19 and TRBJ2-1, the CDR3 gives the full variable domain: DGGITQSPKYLFRKEGQNVTLSCEQNLNHDAMYWYRQDPGQGLRLIYYSQIVNDFQKGDIAEGYSVSREKKESFPLTVTSAQKNPTAFYLCASSTTFSGGPYNEQFFGPGTRLTVL.

This chain joins TRBV6-2 or TRBV6-3 and TRBJ1-4; 9 bases are shared with TRBD1. V gave up 0 bases and J gave up 8 bases; unmatched junction bases: 7. Germline V lookup: CDR1 MNHEY, CDR2 SVGEGT. This CDR3 is built from 16 residues. In nucleotides, the CDR3 is TGTGCCAGCAGTTACTCTTCGGGACAGGGTGCCGAAAAACTGTTTTTT. It yields the protein CASSYSSGQGAEKLFF.

The CDR3 is CASSPRGRQPQHF. CDR3 in DNA: TGTGCCAGCAGCCCCAGGGGCCGGCAGCCCCAGCATTTT. V is TRBV21-1 and J is TRBJ1-5; whether TRBD1, the table's D call, matches the DNA was not checked. TRBV21-1 is classified as a pseudogene. CDR3 length: 13 amino acids.

The CDR3 nucleotides are TGTGCCAGCAGTGGGGACAGGGTCTCTACTGGTTCACCCCTCCACTTT. As protein: CASSGDRVSTGSPLHF. The J gene is TRBJ1-6, the V gene TRBV2, with 9 bases matching TRBD1. The CDR3 has 16 residues. The trim removed 4 bases at V and 9 bases at J, leaving 10 bases unmatched. Germline V lookup: CDR1 SNHLY, CDR2 FYNNEI.

J is TRBJ1-4 and V is TRBV28; D is undetermined. Trimming cost V 5 bases and J 0 bases, with 13 bases left between them. The germline CDR1 and CDR2 sequences are MDHEN and SYDVKM. There are 16 residues in the CDR3. The DNA for the CDR3 is TGTGCCAGCAGTCCGCCGAAACTTGCAACTAATGAAAAACTGTTTTTT. Translation: CASSPPKLATNEKLFF.

There are a few counts of this clone. The rearrangement joins TRBV4-3 to TRBJ2-1; D gene unclear. This CDR3 contains 16 residues. In germline, CDR1 is LGHNA, CDR2 YSLEER. Between the trimmed V and J ends, which lost 0 bases and 0 bases, there was a span of 9 bases. The CDR3 nucleotides are TGCGCCAGCAGCCAAGAATTAGCCAGCTCCTACAATGAGCAGTTCTTC. It is translated as CASSQELASSYNEQFF.

The chain employs TRBV27 and TRBJ2-1; 8 nucleotides line up with TRBD2. V shed 2 bases and J 5 bases; nucleotides not matched to a gene: 5. This CDR3 spans 15 amino acids. Germline V CDR1 and CDR2: MNHEY, SMNVEV (reference sequence). The CDR3 sequence: CASSLLAGGNNEQFF. Here the CDR3 DNA reads TGTGCCAGCAGTTTACTGGCGGGGGGCAACAATGAGCAGTTCTTC.

V is TRBV18 and J is TRBJ1-2, with TRBD1 as a possible D gene (5 bases). This CDR3 spans 14 amino acids. Trimming stripped 0 bases from V and 8 bases from J, with 13 bases between. Per germline, CDR1 KGHSH and CDR2 LQKENI. The CDR3 loop reads CASSPPGVGGGYTF. The CDR3 nucleotides read TGTGCCAGCTCACCACCAGGGGTGGGTGGAGGCTACACCTTC.

This clone was seen a handful of times. This chain joins TRBV27 and TRBJ2-2, with D possibly TRBD2 on 6 matching bases. Germline V gene data show CDR1 as MNHEY and CDR2 as SMNVEV (reference sequence). This CDR3 has 15 residues. Trimming removed 6 bases from V and 1 base from J, with 12 bases in between. CDR3 region: CASSPSGLNTGELFF. CDR3 DNA sequence: TGTGCCAGCAGCCCCTCGGGACTGAACACCGGGGAGCTGTTTTTT.

The genes are TRBV27 and TRBJ1-2; 7 positions agree with TRBD1. CDR3 length equals 13 residues. Germline V gene lookup returns CDR1 MNHEY and CDR2 SMNVEV (reference sequence). J was trimmed by 5 bases and V by 5 bases; bases with no gene match: 5. CDR3 residues: CASSKGGAYGYTF. As DNA, the CDR3 is TGTGCCAGCAGTAAAGGGGGCGCATATGGCTACACCTTC.